This T cell receptor (beta chain) originates from a study of blood T cell repertoires in COVID-19. Study as a whole: The origin of the acute and convalescent COVID-19 samples was the United States, Italy and Spain.

Repertoires were generated with immunoSEQ multiplex PCR, while TCRdb's copy carries only in-frame clones and drops some. The table lists fewer than 250,000 clones, approximately 80% of them singletons. Specimen: peripheral blood. This clonotype was obtained from a woman aged 55-69 years with active or convalescent COVID-19.

The chain's CDR3 is CASSLDGTSVYNEQFF. CDR3 DNA sequence: TGTGCCAGCAGCTTAGATGGGACTAGCGTTTACAATGAGCAGTTCTTC. The chain recombines TRBV7-9 with TRBJ2-1; 10 bases are shared with TRBD2. Trimming at V came to 1 base and at J to 4 bases, leaving 4 bases not matched to a gene. Germline V gives CDR1 SEHNR, CDR2 FQNEAQ (reference sequence). There are 16 residues in the CDR3.